Following are 2 T cell receptor beta chains from one sample sequenced in a study of blood T cell repertoires in COVID-19. Profiled with immunoSEQ multiplex PCR; TCRdb holds only in-frame clones, not every one. The table includes 30,000 to 40,000 clones, about nine tenths detected once. What was sequenced was peripheral blood. These receptors all come from an elderly man with active COVID-19.

V is TRBV27 and J is TRBJ2-5; TRBD1 is a possible D gene (5 bases). Germline values: CDR1 MNHEY, CDR2 SMNVEV (reference sequence). The V end was cut by 5 bases, the J end by 6 bases, with 22 bases between. The CDR3 has 16 amino acids. CDR3 sequence (DNA): TGTGCCAGCAGTCCCCCACCGTGGCAGGGCGAGAAGACCCAGTACTTC. Its translation: CASSPPPWQGEKTQYF.

The chain has TRBV28 and TRBJ2-3, with 10 bases fitting TRBD2. The V gene end was trimmed by 4 bases and the J gene end by 6 bases; junction bases not matched to a gene: 10. This CDR3 contains 16 residues. From germline, CDR1 is MDHEN and CDR2 SYDVKM. The DNA for the CDR3 is TGTGCCAGCAGTTCGCCTAGCGGGAGTCTTCCCGATACGCAGTATTTT. As protein: CASSSPSGSLPDTQYF.